This is a list of T cell receptor beta chains from one sample in a study of long-term antiretroviral therapy in people with HIV. Method: immunoSEQ multiplex PCR; TCRdb's copy keeps in-frame clones and lacks some. Altogether approximately 39,000 clones are present, around 75% being singletons, with the ten largest covering over 4%. The specimen was unsorted PBMCs, collected 1.5 years after starting antiretroviral therapy. All receptors derive from a young man with HIV. CDR3s leave out the opening cysteine and the closing phenylalanine or tryptophan. The size field is filled for only some rows; it gives once, few, many or a size class.

J	V	size	CDR3
TRBJ1-3	TRBV5-5	-	ASSLEGTPFSGNTIY
TRBJ2-7	TRBV4-3	few	ASSQWVTSGIYEQY
TRBJ1-2	TRBV30	-	AWSVAGADT
TRBJ2-7	TRBV7-2	-	ASSRTSGSSNEQY
TRBJ2-7	TRBV19	-	ASSSSGSYEQY
TRBJ2-7	TRBV29-1	few	SVVRSASSYEQY
TRBJ2-5	TRBV27	-	ASSTAGWETQY
TRBJ2-1	TRBV19	-	ASSIAGTTYNEQF
TRBJ2-1	TRBV18	-	ASSPGGTYNEQF
TRBJ2-2	TRBV30	-	AWGTGGEGTGELF
TRBJ2-7	TRBV27	-	ASSFGGGYEQY
TRBJ2-7	TRBV14	-	ASSQDVGNEQY
TRBJ1-5	TRBV28	-	ASSLEVFQPQH
TRBJ2-7	TRBV29-1	-	SVTSGTNEQY
TRBJ2-2	TRBV4-3	-	ASSQGQGARTGELF
TRBJ2-7	TRBV7-9	-	ASSLQDYEQY
TRBJ2-1	TRBV4-1	-	ASSQGTLAGFEQF
TRBJ1-3	TRBV28	-	ASSLHGGSGNTIY
TRBJ2-5	TRBV4-1	-	ASSPQRGLAVQETQY
TRBJ2-2	TRBV6-5	-	ASSYLGGHGELF
TRBJ2-7	TRBV7-9	-	ASSFLGEDGTYEQY
TRBJ1-2	TRBV27	-	ASSPNPGHYGYT
TRBJ1-4	TRBV10-3	-	AIGQGSEKLF
TRBJ2-5	TRBV6-5	-	ASSYSFSSQETQY
TRBJ1-5	TRBV11-2	-	ASSPRARWPDQPQH
TRBJ1-5	TRBV28	few	ASSLNSGFSNQPQH
TRBJ2-4	TRBV27	-	ASSLLGGILGNIQY
TRBJ2-5	TRBV10-2	-	ASSESGWETQY
TRBJ1-5	TRBV5-6	-	ASSLVGNQPQH
TRBJ1-2	TRBV28	-	ASSTGLENYGYT
TRBJ2-1	TRBV19	-	ASSNPGLYYNEQF
TRBJ2-1	TRBV28	-	ASSPSLAGVSEQF
TRBJ2-3	TRBV9	-	ASSATGYSTDTQY
TRBJ2-7	TRBV2	-	ASSESDRPYEQY
TRBJ2-7	TRBV18	-	ASSPARTSYEQY
TRBJ2-7	TRBV7-2	-	ASSLTSIGYEQY
TRBJ2-7	TRBV5-1	-	ASSFVVYEQY
TRBJ1-5	TRBV7-2	-	ASSSGNQPQH
TRBJ2-7	TRBV28	-	ASRTSGPRYEQY
TRBJ1-4	TRBV7-9	-	ASSSTTGRKEKLF
TRBJ1-1	TRBV30	-	AWTPGPNTEAF
TRBJ2-7	TRBV6-5	-	ASSYIAKAYEQY